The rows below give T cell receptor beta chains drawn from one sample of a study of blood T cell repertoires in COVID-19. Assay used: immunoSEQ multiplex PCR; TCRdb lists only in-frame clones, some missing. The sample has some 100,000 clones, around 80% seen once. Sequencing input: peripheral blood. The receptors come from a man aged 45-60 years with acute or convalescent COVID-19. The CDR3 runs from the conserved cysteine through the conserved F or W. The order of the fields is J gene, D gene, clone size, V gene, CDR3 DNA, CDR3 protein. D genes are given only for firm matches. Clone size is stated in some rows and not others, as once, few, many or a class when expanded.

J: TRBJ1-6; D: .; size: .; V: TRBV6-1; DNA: TGTGCCAGCAGTGAGGAGAGTAATTCACCCCTCCACTTT; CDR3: CASSEESNSPLHF
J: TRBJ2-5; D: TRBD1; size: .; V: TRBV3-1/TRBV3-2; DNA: TGTGCCAGCAGCCAGCCTGGGACAGGGGAAGAGACCCAGTACTTC; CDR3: CASSQPGTGEETQYF
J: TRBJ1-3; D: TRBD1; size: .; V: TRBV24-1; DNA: TGTGCCACCAGTGAGGGACAGGGTGGTGCAAACACCATATATTTT; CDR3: CATSEGQGGANTIYF
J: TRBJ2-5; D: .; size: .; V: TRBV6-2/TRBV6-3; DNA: TGTGCCAGCAGTTACTTGAGCGTTGAGACCCAGTACTTC; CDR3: CASSYLSVETQYF
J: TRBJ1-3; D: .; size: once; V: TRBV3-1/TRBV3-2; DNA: TGTGCCAGCAGCCAAGCCCAGGCTGGAAACACCATATATTTT; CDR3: CASSQAQAGNTIYF
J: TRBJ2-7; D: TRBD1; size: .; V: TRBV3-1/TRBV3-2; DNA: TGTGCCAGCAGCCCCAACGACAAGGGACAGGGTCACGAGCAGTACTTC; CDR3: CASSPNDKGQGHEQYF
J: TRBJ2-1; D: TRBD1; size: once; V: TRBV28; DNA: TGTGCCAGCACCGCGGACAGGGGCAATGAGCAGTTCTTC; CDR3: CASTADRGNEQFF
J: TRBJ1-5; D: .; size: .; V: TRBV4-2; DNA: TGTGCCAGCAGCCAAGAACAGGGCCGAAGAGGGAGCAATCAGCCCCAGCATTTT; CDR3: CASSQEQGRRGSNQPQHF
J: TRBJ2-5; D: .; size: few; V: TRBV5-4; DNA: TGTGCCAGCAGCTTGGACGGAGAGACCCAGTACTTC; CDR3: CASSLDGETQYF
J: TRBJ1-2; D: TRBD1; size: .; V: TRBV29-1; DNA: TGCAGCGTCCGGACAGGGATAGGCTACACCTTC; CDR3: CSVRTGIGYTF
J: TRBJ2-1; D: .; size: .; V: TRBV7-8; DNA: TGTGCCAGCAGCCCCGGTAGTAATGAGCAGTTCTTC; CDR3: CASSPGSNEQFF
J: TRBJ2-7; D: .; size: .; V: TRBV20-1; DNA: TGCAGTGCTAGCGGGAGACGCGAGCAGTACTTC; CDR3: CSASGRREQYF
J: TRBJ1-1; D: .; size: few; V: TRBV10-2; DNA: TGCGCCAGCAGTATAACGGGGGACGCTGAAGCTTTCTTT; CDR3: CASSITGDAEAFF
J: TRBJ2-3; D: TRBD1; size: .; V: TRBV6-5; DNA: TGTGCCAGCAGTCACAGGGGAGGCACAGATACGCAGTATTTT; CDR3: CASSHRGGTDTQYF
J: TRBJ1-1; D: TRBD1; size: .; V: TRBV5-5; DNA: TGTGCCAGCAGCAAAGGGGGCTACACTGAAGCTTTCTTT; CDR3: CASSKGGYTEAFF
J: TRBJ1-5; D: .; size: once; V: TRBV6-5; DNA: TGTGCCAGCAGGCAGGTTAATAATCAGCCCCAGCATTTT; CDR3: CASRQVNNQPQHF
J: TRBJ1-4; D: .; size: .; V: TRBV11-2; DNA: TGTGCCAGCAGGGTACAGGCCCATAATGAAAAACTGTTTTTT; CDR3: CASRVQAHNEKLFF
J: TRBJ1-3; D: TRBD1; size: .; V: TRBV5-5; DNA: TGTGCCAGCAGCTCGACAGGGGTGCCTGGAAACACCATATATTTT; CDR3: CASSSTGVPGNTIYF
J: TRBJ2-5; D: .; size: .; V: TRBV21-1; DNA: TGTGCCAGCAGCAAGTATCAGAAGTACCAAGAGACCCAGTACTTC; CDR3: CASSKYQKYQETQYF
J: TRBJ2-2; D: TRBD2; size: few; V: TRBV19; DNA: TGTGCCAGTAGTATGGCGGGGCGGGGGAGCGGGGAGCTGTTTTTT; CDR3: CASSMAGRGSGELFF
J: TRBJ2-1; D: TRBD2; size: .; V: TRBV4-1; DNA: TGCGCCAGCTCTAGCGGGGGACTCGGTGGTGAGCAGTTCTTC; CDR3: CASSSGGLGGEQFF
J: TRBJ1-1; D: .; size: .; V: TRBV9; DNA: TGTGCCAGCAGCGTAGCCGACCTGGGTCCGGGAACTGAAGCTTTCTTT; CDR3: CASSVADLGPGTEAFF
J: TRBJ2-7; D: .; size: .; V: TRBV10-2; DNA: TGCGCCAGCACCCCTTCTGGTGGGGGGGCGTCCACCGAGCAGTACTTC; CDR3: CASTPSGGGASTEQYF
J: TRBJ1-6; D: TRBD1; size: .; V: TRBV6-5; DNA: TGTGCCAGCAGTATGGACAGGGGGAATTCACCCCTCCACTTT; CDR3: CASSMDRGNSPLHF
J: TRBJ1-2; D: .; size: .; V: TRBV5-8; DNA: TGTGCCAGCAGCTTGGAAGGGGTTCTGTATGGCTACACCTTC; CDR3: CASSLEGVLYGYTF
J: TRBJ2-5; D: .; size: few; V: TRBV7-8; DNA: TGTGCCAGCAGCTTAGCGAGCGGACAAGAGACCCAGTACTTC; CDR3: CASSLASGQETQYF
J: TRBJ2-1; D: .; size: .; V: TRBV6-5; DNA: TGTGCCAGCATCCCCGGGAGCTCCTACAATGAGCAGTTCTTC; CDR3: CASIPGSSYNEQFF
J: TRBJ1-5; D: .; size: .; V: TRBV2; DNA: TGTGCCAGCAGACGCGACAGATCTAATAGCAATCAGCCCCAGCATTTT; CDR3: CASRRDRSNSNQPQHF
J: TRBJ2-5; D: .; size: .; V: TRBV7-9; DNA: TGTGCCAGCAGCGTACCCGGGGAAGAGACCCAGTACTTC; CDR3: CASSVPGEETQYF
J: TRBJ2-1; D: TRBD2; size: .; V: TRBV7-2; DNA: TGTGCCAGCAGCCCTTTAGCGGGAGGGCCGAATGAGCAGTTCTTC; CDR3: CASSPLAGGPNEQFF
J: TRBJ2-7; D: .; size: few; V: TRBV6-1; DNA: TGTGCCAGCAGTGAAGATTGGTTATGGTCCGGGACATCTAGCTCCTACGAGCAGTACTTC; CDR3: CASSEDWLWSGTSSSYEQYF
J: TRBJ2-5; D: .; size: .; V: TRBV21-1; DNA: TGTGCCAGCAGGTACAGGGGAGAGACCCAGTACTTC; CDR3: CASRYRGETQYF
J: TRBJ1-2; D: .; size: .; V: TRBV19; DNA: TGTGCCACCACTCCGGGACTGAGCTATGGCTACACCTTC; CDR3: CATTPGLSYGYTF
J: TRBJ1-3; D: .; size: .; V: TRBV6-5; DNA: TGTGCCAGCAGTAGCGGGGAGGCTGGAAACACCATATATTTT; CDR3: CASSSGEAGNTIYF
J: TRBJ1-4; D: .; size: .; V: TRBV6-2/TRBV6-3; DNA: TGTGCCAGCAGCTCGAGGGAAAAACTGTTTTTT; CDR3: CASSSREKLFF
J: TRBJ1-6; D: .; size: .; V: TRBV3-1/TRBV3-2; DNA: TGTGCCAGCAGCCAAGACGGGGTCAATTCACCCCTCCACTTT; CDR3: CASSQDGVNSPLHF
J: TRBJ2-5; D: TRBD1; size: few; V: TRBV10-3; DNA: TGTGCCATCAGTGAGGACAGGGGGCTTTGGGAGACCCAGTACTTC; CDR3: CAISEDRGLWETQYF